Following are 10 T cell receptor beta chains from one sample sequenced in a study of T cells after somatic rescue of genetic block. Generated by immunoSEQ multiplex PCR, the TCRdb table keeps only in-frame clones and is missing some. The table shows more than 9,000 clones, with around 72% occurring only once. The sequencing sample was made of peripheral blood mononuclear cells (PBMCs). The receptor set was obtained from a boy aged 5-17 years.

The rearrangement joins TRBV7-2 to TRBJ2-7; a weak D match, TRBD1 (5 bases). This CDR3 has 14 residues. Germline V gene lookup returns CDR1 SGHTA and CDR2 FQGNSA. With 5 bases removed from V and 2 bases from J, the gap between germline ends came to 13 bases. DNA for the CDR3: TGTGCCAGCAGCGCATCAAGGGGTCCCTACGAGCAGTACTTC. This gives the protein CASSASRGPYEQYF.

The genes are TRBV16 and TRBJ2-7, with 7 positions matching TRBD1. The CDR3 extends over 14 amino acids. Germline V lookup: CDR1 KGHSY, CDR2 FQNENV. V gave up 2 bases and J gave up 7 bases; unmatched junction bases: 8. The CDR3 DNA follows: TGTGCCAGCAGCCAAACCACAGGGGTAGGTGAGCAGTACTTC. Amino acid sequence: CASSQTTGVGEQYF.

The chain uses TRBV14 and TRBJ2-5; perhaps D is TRBD1 or TRBD2 (5 bases each). Germline V gene lookup returns CDR1 SGHDN and CDR2 FVKESK. The CDR3 is made up of 16 amino acids. Deletions cut 0 bases from V and 4 bases from J, with 15 bases between. The CDR3 region is CASSQEAALRGETQYF. CDR3 DNA sequence: TGTGCCAGCAGCCAAGAAGCTGCACTGAGGGGAGAGACCCAGTACTTC.

V and J are TRBV6-5 and TRBJ2-1, with 11 bases lining up with TRBD2. Germline lookup yields CDR1 MNHEY and CDR2 SVGAGI. The ends lost 6 bases at V and 5 bases at J; junction bases unmatched: 6. The CDR3 is 15 amino acids. CDR3 sequence reads: CASRILAGDNNEQFF. Written as DNA, the CDR3 is TGTGCCAGCAGGATACTAGCGGGGGATAACAATGAGCAGTTCTTC.

This sequence joins TRBV18 and TRBJ1-2; the match to TRBD1 covers 10 bases. The germline gives CDR1 KGHSH, CDR2 LQKENI. CDR3 length equals 14 residues. V lost 6 bases, J lost 3 bases, and 4 bases stayed unmatched. The CDR3 is CASSLGTGDYGYTF. The CDR3 coding sequence is TGTGCCAGCTCTCTCGGGACAGGGGACTATGGCTACACCTTC.

In its sample, this clone was seen a few times. This chain joins TRBV5-6 and TRBJ2-6; D is perhaps TRBD2 (5 bases). V dropped 0 bases and J dropped 2 bases, with 6 bases sitting between them. This CDR3 region has 15 residues. Germline-derived CDR1 and CDR2 are SGHDT and YYEEEE. CDR3 bases: TGTGCCAGCAGCTTGGTGGGAGCTGGGGCCAACGTCCTGACTTTC. This encodes CASSLVGAGANVLTF.

The sample holds a few counts of this clone. V and J are TRBV28 and TRBJ1-2; 11 bases are shared with TRBD1. This CDR3 comprises 14 residues. Germline V gene data show CDR1 as MDHEN and CDR2 as SYDVKM. V lost 6 bases to trimming and J lost 5 bases; unmatched junction nucleotides: 5. CDR3 loop: CASRGQGGKYGYTF. The CDR3 DNA reads as TGTGCCAGCAGGGGACAGGGGGGGAAATATGGCTACACCTTC.

This chain uses TRBV7-9 with TRBJ1-1; D uncertain. The CDR3 runs to 12 residues. V was pared by 5 bases and J by 1 base, with 5 bases between. The V gene's germline CDR1 is SEHNR and CDR2 FQNEAQ (reference sequence). The CDR3 spells CASSPQNTEAFF. CDR3 sequence (DNA): TGTGCCAGCAGCCCGCAGAACACTGAAGCTTTCTTT.

The chain is built from TRBV5-4 and TRBJ2-1; 8 bases are a match to TRBD2. The germline CDR1 and CDR2 sequences are SGHNT and YYREEE (reference sequence). J was trimmed by 8 bases and V by 0 bases; bases with no gene match: 7. The CDR3 is 15 amino acids. CDR3 bases: TGTGCCAGCAGCTTGGGAGCGGGGGATGGGGATGAGCAGTTCTTC. Translation: CASSLGAGDGDEQFF.

The chain is built from TRBV18 and TRBJ1-5; D not certain. Germline assignment: CDR1 KGHSH and CDR2 LQKENI. Trimming took 5 bases from V and 3 from J, leaving 20 bases between them. The CDR3 has 17 residues. The CDR3, as DNA: TGTGCCAGCTCAGTCCAAGCCCTCCCCCACGACAATCAGCCCCAGCATTTT. Translation: CASSVQALPHDNQPQHF.